A single T cell receptor beta chain is shown here with its context. What it recognizes is unknown. The data originate from a study of T-cell reconstitution after alpha-beta-depleted transplantation in children. Notes on the study in general: The high TCRbeta diversity at day 60 in some patients came from surviving recipient T cells and thymic progenitors. The main origin of T-cell counts and diversity one year after transplant was newly produced T cells. Several hundred rapidly expanded clones from non-depleted graft cells reportedly supplied alpha-beta T cells about two months post-transplant.

The ends lost 9 bases at V and 3 bases at J; junction bases unmatched: 9. The CDR3 length is 15 residues. Unique molecular identifiers were used in preparing the TCRbeta library. TCRdb analysed the PCR reads with MiXCR anew, one entry per CDR3 protein. The sample carries about 980,000 distinct CDR3 sequences, about 30% recorded once. Sequenced here: PBMCs, mostly from graft donor cells, sampled 360 days after TCRalphabeta/CD19-depleted stem cell transplant. V is TRBV12-3 or TRBV12-4 and J is TRBJ2-5; 11 bases match TRBD2. The receptor was isolated from a boy under two years old who had a stem cell transplant for SCID, so the T cells may come from the graft donor. The CDR3 protein is CASARTSGLKETQYF. The DNA of the CDR3 is TGTGCCAGTGCGAGGACTAGCGGGTTGAAAGAGACCCAGTACTTC.